One sample yielded the 27 T cell receptor beta chains listed below, sequenced in a study of PD-L1 blockade in urothelial cancer (TCRdb year 2017). The method behind the library was the immunoSEQ multiplex PCR assay. TCRdb limited this immuneACCESS table to in-frame rearrangements with V and J called. A share of clones is missing; checked studies link under half to unresolved V genes, and the rest is unexplained. In all, the sample holds 50,000 to 55,000 clones, and roughly four fifths of those were seen once. The top ten clones comprise about 4% of the sample. The label giving this sample's time point can be read as: pretreatment peripheral blood. The sequencing here drew on PBMCs, taken around atezolizumab (anti-PD-L1) treatment. The source is a man aged 65 to 79 with urothelial cancer.

The V and J genes are TRBV7-2 and TRBJ2-5; D unclear. The germline CDR1 and CDR2 sequences are SGHTA and FQGNSA. The CDR3 covers 13 residues. Trimming pared 2 bases from V and 7 bases from J, leaving 11 bases between. In nucleotides, the CDR3 is TGTGCCAGCAGCTTAAACTCCCCGGGGACCCAGTACTTC. This codes for CASSLNSPGTQYF.

This clone was seen only once. This chain connects TRBV1 to TRBJ1-2; TRBD1 reflects the table's D call only, with no check against the DNA. TRBV1 has pseudogene status. This CDR3 spans 14 amino acids. CDR3: CTSSQDGGAGGYTF. DNA of the CDR3: TGCACCAGCAGCCAAGATGGGGGCGCGGGTGGCTACACCTTC.

A single count supports this clone. A read error may account for a junction end that differs from germline. The rearrangement links TRBV6-5 to TRBJ2-3; 9 nucleotides align to TRBD1. This CDR3 is built from 15 residues. Germline CDR1 MNHEY, CDR2 SVGAGI. As DNA, the CDR3 is TGTGCCAGCAGTAACCAGGACAGGGGCACAGATACGCGGTATTTT. This gives the protein CASSNQDRGTDTRYF.

This chain joins TRBV29-1 and TRBJ2-7, with unresolved D. Germline V gene sequence: CDR1 SQVTM, CDR2 ANQGSEA. The CDR3 totals 13 residues. V was trimmed by 1 base and J by 2 bases, leaving 9 bases between them. For the CDR3, the DNA is TGCAGCGTTGAAGTGACAAACACCTACGAGCAGTACTTC. This codes for CSVEVTNTYEQYF.

V gene TRBV19 combines with J gene TRBJ2-2; D might be TRBD2 (5 bases). Looked up from germline, CDR1 is LNHDA and CDR2 is SQIVND (reference sequence). The CDR3 is 14 amino acids. The germline V and J ends were trimmed by 6 bases and 0 bases, with 8 bases remaining between them. The CDR3 DNA sequence: TGTGCCAGTAGGCGGGTGGCGAACACCGGGGAGCTGTTTTTT. Its protein product is CASRRVANTGELFF.

The chain joins TRBV7-2 to TRBJ2-1; D gene ambiguous. The germline V and J ends were trimmed by 6 bases and 4 bases, with 13 bases remaining between them. CDR1 is SGHTA and CDR2 is FQGNSA in the germline V gene. The CDR3 contains 14 residues. The CDR3 DNA sequence: TGTGCCAGCAGACCCCGAGGCGGTTACAATGAGCAGTTCTTC. Protein sequence: CASRPRGGYNEQFF.

The rearrangement links TRBV2 to TRBJ2-1; possibly TRBD1 for D (6 bases). V lost 5 bases and J lost 14, with 19 bases in between. Per the germline V gene, CDR1 is SNHLY and CDR2 is FYNNEI. The CDR3 runs to 13 residues. This CDR3 reads CASSPNQQGQEFF. The CDR3 DNA reads TGTGCCAGCAGTCCAAATCAACAGGGTCAGGAGTTCTTC.

About this clone: A junction boundary mismatches the germline segment, possibly from a read error. Here the CDR3 reads CASSHSASGSINEQFF. The CDR3 DNA reads as TGTGCCAGCAGTCACTCTGCTAGCGGGAGTATAAATGAGCAGTTCTTC. The chain joins TRBV6-6 to TRBJ2-1, with 10 bases aligning to TRBD2. The CDR3 has 16 amino acids. The V gene's germline CDR1 is MNHNY and CDR2 SVGAGI (reference sequence).

The chain links TRBV18 to TRBJ2-5, with 9 nucleotides matching TRBD1. After removal of 3 bases from V and 5 bases from J, the junction contained 4 bases not matched to a gene. Germline V gene sequence: CDR1 KGHSH, CDR2 LQKENI. The CDR3 consists of 14 residues. Here the CDR3 DNA reads TGTGCCAGCTCACCTACAGGGGGCTGGGAGACCCAGTACTTC. The encoded protein is CASSPTGGWETQYF.

The chain carries TRBV28 and TRBJ1-2; TRBD1 matches 9 bases. The CDR3 extends over 14 amino acids. The junction had 7 bases not matched to a gene; V was cut back by 3 bases and J by 8 bases. Germline V lookup: CDR1 MDHEN, CDR2 SYDVKM. The CDR3 protein is CASSLGTGTGGYTF. Here the CDR3 DNA reads TGTGCCAGCAGTTTGGGGACAGGGACGGGGGGCTACACCTTC.

This chain uses TRBV4-2 with TRBJ1-6; 8 bases are a match to TRBD1. There are 16 residues in the CDR3. Unmatched junction bases numbered 7, after V lost 0 bases and J lost 9 bases. Germline CDR1 and CDR2: LGHNA and YNFKEQ. The CDR3 spells CASSQEVRDRGSPLHF. CDR3 coding DNA: TGTGCCAGCAGCCAAGAGGTTAGAGACAGGGGTTCACCCCTCCACTTT.

This chain uses TRBV19 with TRBJ2-3; 10 bases are shared with TRBD2. The CDR3 contains 16 residues. With V trimmed by 4 bases and J by 6 bases, 10 bases remained unmatched. Per the germline V gene, CDR1 is LNHDA and CDR2 is SQIVND (reference sequence). In DNA, the CDR3 is TGTGCCAGTAGTACCGGACTAGCGGCCCGGACGGATACGCAGTATTTT. It is translated as CASSTGLAARTDTQYF.

The chain joins TRBV18 to TRBJ2-2; 7 bases line up with TRBD1. The CDR3 runs to 16 residues. The junction had 4 bases not matched to a gene; V was cut back by 3 bases and J by 0 bases. In germline, CDR1 is KGHSH, CDR2 LQKENI. In nucleotides, the CDR3 is TGTGCCAGCTCACCTTCCGGACAGGCGAACACCGGGGAGCTGTTTTTT. Residues: CASSPSGQANTGELFF.

The V gene is TRBV4-3, the J gene TRBJ2-5; a weak D match, TRBD1 (7 bases). The V and J ends lost 0 bases and 7 bases respectively, with 12 bases between them. This CDR3 comprises 14 residues. The V gene's germline CDR1 is LGHNA and CDR2 YSLEER. The CDR3 DNA sequence: TGCGCCAGCAGCCAAGATGTCCAGGGGGGGACCCAGTACTTC. Its protein is CASSQDVQGGTQYF.

The chain joins TRBV7-2 to TRBJ1-6; D is ambiguous. The CDR3 length is 16 residues. V was cut by 1 base and J by 6 bases, with 13 bases left in between. Germline loops: CDR1 SGHTA, CDR2 FQGNSA. The DNA of the CDR3 is TGTGCCAGCAGCTTAGAACAGCCTCTAATTAATTCACCCCTCCACTTT. Translating gives CASSLEQPLINSPLHF.

The chain has TRBV4-3 and TRBJ2-7, with D unresolved. The CDR3 loop spans 15 amino acids. The germline gives CDR1 LGHNA, CDR2 YSLEER. Trimming stripped 0 bases from V and 9 bases from J, with 18 bases between. This chain's CDR3 is CASSQDISPSRVQYF. The CDR3 DNA reads TGCGCCAGCAGCCAAGACATCTCCCCGTCACGCGTGCAGTACTTC.

The chain employs TRBV28 and TRBJ2-3, with TRBD2 matching over 9 bases. V was pared by 5 bases and J by 4 bases, with 10 bases of the junction left unmatched. CDR1 is MDHEN, CDR2 SYDVKM, per germline. The CDR3 has 16 residues. The CDR3 is CASSDPSGRFADTQYF. CDR3 coding DNA: TGTGCCAGCAGTGACCCCAGCGGGAGGTTCGCAGATACGCAGTATTTT.

This clone ranks as medium-sized. V and J are TRBV7-9 and TRBJ2-2, with D hard to call. This CDR3 region has 12 residues. Germline V gene data show CDR1 as SEHNR and CDR2 as FQNEAQ (reference sequence). The CDR3 DNA is TGTGAAGGCAGCGTGGTCACCGGGGAGCTGTTTTTT. It translates to CEGSVVTGELFF.

The V and J genes are TRBV2 and TRBJ1-5; D may be TRBD1 (6 bases). Trimming left V 3 bases short and J 0 bases short, with 15 bases between. This CDR3 comprises 17 residues. Germline-derived CDR1 and CDR2 are SNHLY and FYNNEI. As DNA, the CDR3 is TGTGCCAGCAGTGAGAGGGGGGGTATGGATAGCAATCAGCCCCAGCATTTT. Its translation: CASSERGGMDSNQPQHF.

This clone appeared once. The chain recombines TRBV18 with TRBJ2-2; TRBD1 aligns across 8 bases. With 0 bases clipped from V and 4 bases from J, the junction kept 4 bases outside the gene matches. The CDR3 spans 16 residues. Per germline, CDR1 KGHSH and CDR2 LQKENI. In DNA, the CDR3 is TGTGCCAGCTCACCACCCCACAGGGGGATCACCGGGGAGCTGTTTTTT. Its protein product is CASSPPHRGITGELFF.

The gene calls are TRBV6-5 and TRBJ1-4; 7 bases match TRBD1. Trimming cost V 6 bases and J 5 bases; bases outside gene matches: 6. Germline CDR1 MNHEY, CDR2 SVGAGI. This CDR3 has 14 amino acids. The CDR3 spells CASRPTGRNEKLFF. The CDR3 nucleotides are TGTGCCAGCAGACCGACAGGGAGGAATGAAAAACTGTTTTTT.

The chain uses TRBV21-1 and TRBJ2-3; the D call TRBD1 from the table was never checked on the DNA. TRBV21-1 is a listed pseudogene. The CDR3 covers 14 residues. The CDR3 region is CASSKTFSTDTQYF. The CDR3 bases are TGTGCCAGCAGCAAGACATTTAGCACAGATACGCAGTATTTT.

The chain joins TRBV7-9 to TRBJ2-5; 14 bases align to TRBD2. Germline-derived CDR1 and CDR2 are SEHNR and FQNEAQ (reference sequence). The junction had 6 bases not matched to a gene; V was cut back by 5 bases and J by 1 base. The CDR3 is 17 residues long. The CDR3 region is CASSPGTSGSIQETQYF. The CDR3 DNA sequence: TGTGCCAGCAGCCCCGGGACTAGCGGGAGTATCCAAGAGACCCAGTACTTC.

The rearrangement links TRBV4-3 to TRBJ1-2; D ambiguous. The CDR3 is 15 amino acids. V lost 3 bases and J lost 3, with 14 bases in between. Germline V gene lookup returns CDR1 LGHNA and CDR2 YSLEER. CDR3 protein: CASSQHVTGDYGYTF. The CDR3 DNA reads TGCGCCAGCAGCCAGCACGTCACTGGAGACTATGGCTACACCTTC.

This chain links TRBV5-1 with TRBJ1-1; TRBD1 is a possible D gene (6 bases). Trimming left V 1 base short and J 11 bases short, with 18 bases between. CDR1 is SGHRS and CDR2 is YFSETQ in the germline V gene. The CDR3 consists of 14 residues. DNA of the CDR3: TGCGCCAGCAGCTTGCGGGGGCGGGAGTCTGGTGCTTTCTTT. It codes for CASSLRGRESGAFF.

This clone has only a few counts. This chain links TRBV6-1 with TRBJ2-2, with 7 bases lining up with TRBD1. Germline V gene lookup returns CDR1 MNHNS and CDR2 SASEGT. This CDR3 contains 15 residues. Unmatched junction bases numbered 9, after V lost 6 bases and J lost 5 bases. CDR3 in amino acids: CASSGPIQGTGELFF. The CDR3 DNA sequence: TGTGCCAGCAGCGGACCAATACAGGGGACCGGGGAGCTGTTTTTT.

The chain's CDR3 is CAWSAGREFKLYF. CDR3 nucleotide sequence: TGTGCCTGGAGCGCTGGACGGGAATTTAAGTTATACTTC. This rearrangement joins TRBV30 to TRBJ2-7; TRBD2 is a possible D gene (5 bases). The V and J ends lost 3 bases and 13 bases respectively, with 22 bases between them. This CDR3 is built from 13 residues. The V gene's germline CDR1 is GTSNPN and CDR2 SVGIG (reference sequence).